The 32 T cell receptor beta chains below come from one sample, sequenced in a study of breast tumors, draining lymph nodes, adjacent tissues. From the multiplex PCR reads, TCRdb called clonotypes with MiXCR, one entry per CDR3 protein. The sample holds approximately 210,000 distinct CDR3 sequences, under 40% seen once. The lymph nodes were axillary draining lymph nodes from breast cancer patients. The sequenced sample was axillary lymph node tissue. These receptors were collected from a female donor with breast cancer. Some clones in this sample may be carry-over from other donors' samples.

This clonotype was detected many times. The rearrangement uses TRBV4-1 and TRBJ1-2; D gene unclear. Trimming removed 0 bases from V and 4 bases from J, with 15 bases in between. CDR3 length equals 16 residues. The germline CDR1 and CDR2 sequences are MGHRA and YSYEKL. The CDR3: CASSQESTVLPYGYTF. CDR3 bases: TGCGCCAGCAGCCAAGAGAGTACAGTCCTTCCCTATGGCTACACCTTC.

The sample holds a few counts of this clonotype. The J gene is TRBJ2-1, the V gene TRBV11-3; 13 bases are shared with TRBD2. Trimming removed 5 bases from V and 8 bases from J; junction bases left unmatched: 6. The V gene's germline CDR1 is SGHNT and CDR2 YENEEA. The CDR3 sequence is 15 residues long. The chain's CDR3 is CASSPGLAGVDEQFF. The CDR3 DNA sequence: TGTGCCAGCAGCCCTGGACTAGCGGGAGTGGATGAGCAGTTCTTC.

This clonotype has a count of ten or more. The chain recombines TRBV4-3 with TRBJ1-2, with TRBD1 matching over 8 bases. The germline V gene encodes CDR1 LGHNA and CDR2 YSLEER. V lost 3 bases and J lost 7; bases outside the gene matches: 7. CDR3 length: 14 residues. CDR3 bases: TGCGCCAGCAGCCAGACGACAGGGACAGGTGGCTACACCTTC. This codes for CASSQTTGTGGYTF.

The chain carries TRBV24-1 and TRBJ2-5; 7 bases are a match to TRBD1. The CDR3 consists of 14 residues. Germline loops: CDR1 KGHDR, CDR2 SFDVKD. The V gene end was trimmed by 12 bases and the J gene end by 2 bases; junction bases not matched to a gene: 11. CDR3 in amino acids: CAAVRGQRQETQYF. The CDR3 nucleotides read TGTGCCGCCGTCCGGGGACAGAGGCAAGAGACCCAGTACTTC.

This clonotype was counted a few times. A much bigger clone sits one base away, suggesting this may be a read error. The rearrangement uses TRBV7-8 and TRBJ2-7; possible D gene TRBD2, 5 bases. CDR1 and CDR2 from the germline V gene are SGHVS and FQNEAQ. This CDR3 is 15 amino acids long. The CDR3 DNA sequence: TGTGCCAGCAGCTTGAGCAGACTACCCTCCTACGAGCAGCACTTC. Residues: CASSLSRLPSYEQHF. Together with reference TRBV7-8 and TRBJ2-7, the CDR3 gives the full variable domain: GAGVSQSPRYKVAKRGQDVALRCDPISGHVSLFWYQQALGQGPEFLTYFQNEAQLDKSGLPSDRFFAERPEGSVSTLKIQRTQQEDSAVYLCASSLSRLPSYEQHFGPGTRLTVT.

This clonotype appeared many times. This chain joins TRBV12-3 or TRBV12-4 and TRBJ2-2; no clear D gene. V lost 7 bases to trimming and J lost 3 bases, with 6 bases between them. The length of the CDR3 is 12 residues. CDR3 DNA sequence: TGTGCCAGCACCTACTACACCGGGGAGCTGTTTTTT. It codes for CASTYYTGELFF.

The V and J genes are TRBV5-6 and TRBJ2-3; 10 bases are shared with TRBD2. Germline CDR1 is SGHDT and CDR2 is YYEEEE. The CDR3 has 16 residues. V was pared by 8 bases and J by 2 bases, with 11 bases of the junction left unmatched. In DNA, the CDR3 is TGTGCCAGTAGCATACTAGCGGGGCCCTACACAGATACGCAGTATTTT. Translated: CASSILAGPYTDTQYF.

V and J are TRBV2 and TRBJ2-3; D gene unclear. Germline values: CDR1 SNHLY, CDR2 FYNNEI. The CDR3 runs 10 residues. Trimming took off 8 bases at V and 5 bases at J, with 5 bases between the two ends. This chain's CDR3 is CASLGDTQYF. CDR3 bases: TGTGCCAGCTTGGGAGATACGCAGTATTTT.

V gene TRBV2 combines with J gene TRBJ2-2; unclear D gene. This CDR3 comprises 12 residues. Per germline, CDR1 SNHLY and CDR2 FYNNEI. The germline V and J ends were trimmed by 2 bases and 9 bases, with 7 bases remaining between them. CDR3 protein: CASSEKTRELFF. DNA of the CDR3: TGTGCCAGCAGTGAAAAAACCAGGGAGCTGTTTTTT.

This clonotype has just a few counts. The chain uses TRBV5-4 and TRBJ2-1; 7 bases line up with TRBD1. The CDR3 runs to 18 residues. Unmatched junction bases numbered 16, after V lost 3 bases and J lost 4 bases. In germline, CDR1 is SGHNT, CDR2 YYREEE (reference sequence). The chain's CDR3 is CASSYPGTPGQPYNEQFF. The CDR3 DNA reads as TGTGCCAGCAGCTATCCTGGAACACCGGGACAGCCATACAATGAGCAGTTCTTC.

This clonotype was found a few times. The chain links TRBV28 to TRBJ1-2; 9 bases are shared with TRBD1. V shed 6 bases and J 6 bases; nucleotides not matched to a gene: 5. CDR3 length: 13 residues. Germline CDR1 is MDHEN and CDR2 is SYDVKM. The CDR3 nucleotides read TGTGCCAGCAGGGACAGGGGTGGGCATGGCTACACCTTC. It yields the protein CASRDRGGHGYTF.

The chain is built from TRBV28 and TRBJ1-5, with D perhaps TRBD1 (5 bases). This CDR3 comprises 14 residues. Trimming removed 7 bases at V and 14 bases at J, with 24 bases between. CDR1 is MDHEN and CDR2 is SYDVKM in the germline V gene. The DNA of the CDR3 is TGTGCCAGCACCTCGGGGGATAGTGGCTCCTACGAGCATTTT. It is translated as CASTSGDSGSYEHF.

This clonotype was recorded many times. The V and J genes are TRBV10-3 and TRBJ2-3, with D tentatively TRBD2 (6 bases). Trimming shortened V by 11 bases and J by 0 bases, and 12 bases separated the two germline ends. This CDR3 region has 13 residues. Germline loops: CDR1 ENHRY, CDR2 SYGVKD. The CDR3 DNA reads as TGTGCCTCAACTGGGGGGAGCACAGATACGCAGTATTTT. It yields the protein CASTGGSTDTQYF.

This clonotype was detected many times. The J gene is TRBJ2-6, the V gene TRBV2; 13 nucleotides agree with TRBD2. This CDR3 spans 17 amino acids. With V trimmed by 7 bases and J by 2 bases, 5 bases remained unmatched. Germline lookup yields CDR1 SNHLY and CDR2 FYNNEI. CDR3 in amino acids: CASTKLAGGPGANVLTF. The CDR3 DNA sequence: TGTGCCAGCACTAAACTAGCGGGAGGGCCTGGGGCCAACGTCCTGACTTTC.

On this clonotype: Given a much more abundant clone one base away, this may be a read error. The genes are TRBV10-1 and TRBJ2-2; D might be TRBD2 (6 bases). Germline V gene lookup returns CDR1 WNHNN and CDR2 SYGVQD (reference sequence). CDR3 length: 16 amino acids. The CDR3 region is CASSETAGRGTGGLFF. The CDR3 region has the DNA TGCGCCAGCAGTGAGACAGCAGGGCGAGGCACCGGGGGGCTGTTTTTT.

This chain's CDR3 is CASSLFTSGQGRETQYF. As DNA, the CDR3 is TGTGCCAGCAGCTTATTTACTAGCGGTCAAGGTCGGGAGACCCAGTACTTC. The rearrangement links TRBV7-6 to TRBJ2-5; 8 bases align to TRBD2. There are 17 residues in the CDR3. V dropped 2 bases and J dropped 5; count of bases not matched to a gene: 13. CDR1 and CDR2 (germline): SGHVS, FNYEAQ.

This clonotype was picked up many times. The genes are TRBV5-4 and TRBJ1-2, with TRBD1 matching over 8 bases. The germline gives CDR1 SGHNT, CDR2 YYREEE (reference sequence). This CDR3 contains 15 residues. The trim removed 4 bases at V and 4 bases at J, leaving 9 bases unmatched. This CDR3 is CASSQPGGGGYGYTF. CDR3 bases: TGTGCCAGCAGCCAACCAGGGGGCGGTGGCTATGGCTACACCTTC.

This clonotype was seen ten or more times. The CDR3 reads CAIRTGTNYGYTF. The CDR3 DNA sequence: TGTGCCATCAGGACAGGGACTAACTATGGCTACACCTTC. This chain joins TRBV10-3 and TRBJ1-2; 7 bases fit TRBD1. This CDR3 has 13 amino acids. Germline CDR1 ENHRY, CDR2 SYGVKD. Trimming cost V 6 bases and J 0 bases; bases outside gene matches: 1.

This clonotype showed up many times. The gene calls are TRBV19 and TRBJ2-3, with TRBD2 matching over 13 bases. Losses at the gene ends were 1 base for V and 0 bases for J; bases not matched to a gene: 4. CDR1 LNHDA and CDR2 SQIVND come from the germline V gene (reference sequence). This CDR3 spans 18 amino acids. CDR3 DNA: TGTGCCAGTAGTATAGGACTAGCGGGAGGACTTAGCACAGATACGCAGTATTTT. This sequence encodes CASSIGLAGGLSTDTQYF.

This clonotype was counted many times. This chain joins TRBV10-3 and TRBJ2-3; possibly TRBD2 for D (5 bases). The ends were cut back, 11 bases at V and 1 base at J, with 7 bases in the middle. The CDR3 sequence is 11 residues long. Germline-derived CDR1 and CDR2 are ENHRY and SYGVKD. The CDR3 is CAVGGTDTQYF. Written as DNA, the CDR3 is TGTGCCGTCGGGGGCACAGATACGCAGTATTTT.

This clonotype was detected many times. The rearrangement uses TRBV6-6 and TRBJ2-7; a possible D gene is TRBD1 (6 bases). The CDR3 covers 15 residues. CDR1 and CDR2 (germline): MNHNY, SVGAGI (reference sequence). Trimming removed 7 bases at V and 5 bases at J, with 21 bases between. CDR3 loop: CASISTGTQGNEQYF. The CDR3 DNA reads TGTGCCAGCATTTCAACAGGGACACAGGGCAACGAGCAGTACTTC.

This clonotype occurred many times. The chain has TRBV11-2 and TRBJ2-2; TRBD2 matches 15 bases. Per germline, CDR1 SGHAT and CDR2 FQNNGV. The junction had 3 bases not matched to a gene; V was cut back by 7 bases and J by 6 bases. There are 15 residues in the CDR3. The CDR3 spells CASIRTSGRAGELFF. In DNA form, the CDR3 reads TGTGCCAGCATCCGGACTAGCGGGAGGGCCGGGGAGCTGTTTTTT.

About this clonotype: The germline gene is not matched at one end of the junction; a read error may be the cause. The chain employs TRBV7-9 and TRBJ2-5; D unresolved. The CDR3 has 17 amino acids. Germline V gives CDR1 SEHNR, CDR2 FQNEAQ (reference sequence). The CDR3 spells CASSAGGEGNGKEPQYF. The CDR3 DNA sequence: TGTGCCAGCAGCGCCGGTGGGGAAGGGAATGGGAAAGAGCCCCAGTACTTC.

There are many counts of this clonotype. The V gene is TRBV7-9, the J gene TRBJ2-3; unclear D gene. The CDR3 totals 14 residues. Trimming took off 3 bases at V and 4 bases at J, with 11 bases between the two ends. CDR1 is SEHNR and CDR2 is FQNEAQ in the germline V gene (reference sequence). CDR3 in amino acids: CASSFLSAPDTQYF. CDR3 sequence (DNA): TGTGCCAGCAGCTTTTTATCGGCCCCAGATACGCAGTATTTT.

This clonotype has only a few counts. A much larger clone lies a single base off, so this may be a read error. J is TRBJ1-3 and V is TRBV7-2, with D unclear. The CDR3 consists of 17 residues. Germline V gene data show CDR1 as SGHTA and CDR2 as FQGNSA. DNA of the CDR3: TGTGCCAGCAGCTTAGGTCCGATTAAGGGCTCTGGAAACCCCATATATTTT. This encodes CASSLGPIKGSGNPIYF.

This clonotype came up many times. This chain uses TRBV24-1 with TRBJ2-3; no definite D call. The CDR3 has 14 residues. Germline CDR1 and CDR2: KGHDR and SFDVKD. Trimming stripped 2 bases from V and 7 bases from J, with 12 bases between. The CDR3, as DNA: TGTGCCACCAGTGATTGGAATCCTGGTCATACGCAGTATTTT. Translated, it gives CATSDWNPGHTQYF.

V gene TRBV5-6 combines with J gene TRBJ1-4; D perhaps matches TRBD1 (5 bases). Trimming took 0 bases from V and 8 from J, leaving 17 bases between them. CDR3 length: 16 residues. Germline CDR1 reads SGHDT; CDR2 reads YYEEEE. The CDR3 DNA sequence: TGTGCCAGCAGCTTGGTTAGACAGCGGGTAGAAGAAAAACTGTTTTTT. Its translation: CASSLVRQRVEEKLFF.

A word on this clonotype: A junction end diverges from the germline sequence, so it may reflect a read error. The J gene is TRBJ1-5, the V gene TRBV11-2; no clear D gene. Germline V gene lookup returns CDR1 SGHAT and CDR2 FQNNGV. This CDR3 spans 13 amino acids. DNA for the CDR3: TGTGCCAGCAGCTTAGGCACCAATCCGCCCCAGCATTTT. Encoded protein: CASSLGTNPPQHF. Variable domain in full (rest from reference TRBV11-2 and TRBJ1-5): EAGVAQSPRYKIIEKRQSVAFWCNPISGHATLYWYQQILGQGPKLLIQFQNNGVVDDSQLPKDRFSAERLKGVDSTLKIQPAKLEDSAVYLCASSLGTNPPQHFGDGTRLSIL.

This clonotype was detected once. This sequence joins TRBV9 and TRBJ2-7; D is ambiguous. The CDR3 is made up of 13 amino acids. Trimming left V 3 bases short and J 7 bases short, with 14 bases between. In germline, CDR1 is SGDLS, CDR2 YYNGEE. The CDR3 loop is CASSAITVGEQYF. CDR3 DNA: TGTGCCAGCAGCGCCATAACCGTTGGGGAGCAGTACTTC. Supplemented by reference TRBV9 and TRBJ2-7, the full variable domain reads DSGVTQTPKHLITATGQRVTLRCSPRSGDLSVYWYQQSLDQGLQFLIQYYNGEERAKGNILERFSAQQFPDLHSELNLSSLELGDSALYFCASSAITVGEQYFGPGTRLTVT.

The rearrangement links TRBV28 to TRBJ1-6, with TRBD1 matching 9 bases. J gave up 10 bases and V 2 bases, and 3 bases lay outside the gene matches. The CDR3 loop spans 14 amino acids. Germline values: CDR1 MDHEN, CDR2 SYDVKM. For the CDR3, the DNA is TGTGCCAGCAGTTTAAACAGGGGGCGCTCACCCCTCCACTTT. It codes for CASSLNRGRSPLHF.

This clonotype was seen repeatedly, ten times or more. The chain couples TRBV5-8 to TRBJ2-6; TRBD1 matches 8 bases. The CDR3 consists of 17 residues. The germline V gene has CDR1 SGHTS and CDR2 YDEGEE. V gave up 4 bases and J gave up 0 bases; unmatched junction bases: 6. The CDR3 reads CASSPGTGSSGANVLTF. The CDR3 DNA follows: TGTGCCAGCAGCCCAGGGACAGGATCCTCTGGGGCCAACGTCCTGACTTTC.

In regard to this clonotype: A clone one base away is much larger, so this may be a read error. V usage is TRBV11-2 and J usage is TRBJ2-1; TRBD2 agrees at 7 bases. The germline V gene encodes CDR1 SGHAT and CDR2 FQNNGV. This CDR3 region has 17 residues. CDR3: CASSSAASGSSYDEQFF. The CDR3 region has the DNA TGTGCCAGCAGCTCCGCAGCTAGCGGAAGCTCCTACGATGAGCAGTTCTTC.